This T cell receptor beta chain derives from a study of cytomegalovirus exposure and HLA in healthy donors. It was with 60 Vbeta and 13 Jbeta primers that the PCR ran. Produced via immunoSEQ multiplex PCR; TCRdb's table is partial and in-frame only. The table includes 90,000 to 100,000 clones, about two thirds detected once. With respect to this clone: Its cognate antigen is unknown.

The germline V and J ends were trimmed by 3 bases and 5 bases, with 7 bases remaining between them. The CDR3 is 12 amino acids. Germline values: CDR1 LNHDA, CDR2 SQIVND (reference sequence). Study-level findings and limits: Cytomegalovirus-associated status was assigned to roughly 160 TCR beta chains. Both high specificity and high sensitivity reportedly marked the classifier's diagnosis of cytomegalovirus status.

This receptor was obtained from a boy between 10 and 17 years old in good health and CMV-seropositive. Sequenced material: PBMCs. The chain is built from TRBV19 and TRBJ2-5; D is perhaps TRBD1 (6 bases). Here the CDR3 DNA reads TGTGCCAGTAGTATTGGGGGCGAGACCCAGTACTTC. Its translation is CASSIGGETQYF.